Listed here is a single TCR beta chain. Its antigen remains unidentified. Base-call qualities are not available, and no considerably larger clone is one nucleotide away. Stable Graves' hyperthyroidism was defined as no progression to ophthalmopathy during 18 months of follow-up. The hyperthyroidism patients were between 18 and 65 years old and newly diagnosed, with a disease duration of less than 2 months. The study excluded patients with uncontrolled infections, other autoimmune diseases, pregnancy or lactation. Clinical symptoms, serum thyroxine and TRAb, thyroid ultrasound, and orbital computed tomography formed the basis for the diagnoses. PBMCs were isolated from about 10 ml of fresh peripheral blood by Ficoll-Paque density gradient centrifugation. Trizol reagent was used to extract total RNA, and RNA quality was then checked on an Agilent 2100 Bioanalyzer. This entry belongs to a study of T cells in Graves' hyperthyroidism and ophthalmopathy (dated by TCRdb to about 2019). For the study in its entirety: Peripheral blood samples were taken at the time of initial diagnosis, prior to any treatment. A discovery cohort of approximately 97 patients, approximately 44 with Graves' ophthalmopathy and about 58 with stable Graves' hyperthyroidism, was used to find distinguishing TCR V-J signatures. Prospective prediction of ophthalmopathy was tested in an independent validation cohort consisting of 18 hyperthyroidism patients and approximately 16 patients who later progressed to ophthalmopathy. The 80 to 100 discovery patients were randomly divided into training and test sets at a 7:3 ratio. In addition, the study compared T-cell repertoires in thyroid tissue and in blood from five or six Graves' hyperthyroidism patients. After sampling, hyperthyroidism patients received methimazole starting at 30 mg daily, and ophthalmopathy patients received high-dose intravenous methylprednisolone. According to the paper, TCR Vbeta CDR3 sequencing was carried out on 120 to 150 peripheral blood samples, which came from under 50 ophthalmopathy, about 75 hyperthyroidism and approximately 17 progressor patients.

What the authors observed across the whole study: Most expanded thyroid clonotypes (frequency above 0.001) were also detected in blood, a finding suggesting that blood repertoires may reflect thyroid immune responses. Sample size was not statistically predetermined, and blinding of investigators to group allocation was not performed. A model built on a 13 V-J signature distinguished ophthalmopathy from stable hyperthyroidism, reaching 85% to 90% sensitivity and 81.08% specificity in cross-validation and 80%/75% in testing. In validation, progression to ophthalmopathy was predicted by the model with nearly 71% sensitivity and roughly 76% specificity, a median of approximately 6.5 months before onset.

The TCR beta CDR3 regions were amplified from RNA transcripts. A first-round RT-PCR of the TCR CDR3 used the HTBI primer set with the Qiagen OneStep RT-PCR kit. Libraries were constructed in a second round of multiplex PCR, after which size selection and purification were performed. The libraries were sequenced on an Illumina HiSeq2000 using paired-end 100 bp reads. Concerning the study's data processing: Raw data were processed with SOAPnuke, discarding reads with adapters, uncalled bases, mean Phred below 15, or no exact constant-primer or identifier match. High-quality paired reads were merged with COPE v1.2.5, and unique nucleotide sequences were defined as clonotypes. Clonotypes were aligned to IMGT TRBV, TRBD and TRBJ reference segments using MiTCR v1.1. Only V-J combinations with frequency above 0.0001, covering about 99% of repertoires, were analysed. The TCS score was defined as the ratio of F50 (clonal expansion) to E x V (chaos), calculated using BLOSUM62-based TCRdist between CDR3 peptides within each V-J. Welch's t-statistics and random forest reduced around 550 V-J features to about 13, which were used in a naive Bayes classifier (R e1071). The raw public reads went through TCRdb reprocessing: fastp at Q25, MiXCR clone calling, in-frame beta chains kept. Each CDR3 protein appears once, grouped with its most common genes and DNA. The V and J calls come from TCRdb's annotation, not from the publication. Here the sample has hundreds of thousands of distinct CDR3 sequences; over 10% occur a single time. 9% to 9.5% of the sample lies in the top ten.

CDR1 and CDR2 are drawn from the germline V gene: SGHNT, YENEEA. Clipping removes 1 base from V and 0 bases from J, with 1 as the unmatched junction base count. From the cysteine through the phenylalanine, the CDR3 covers 15 amino acids. Of all the DNA, just the CDR3 is kept, 45 bases in frame from base 1. Input material: blood. The V and J segments used are TRBV11-3 and TRBJ2-3; the central 7 bases match TRBD1. The TCR sequence derives from a woman aged 18-30 years with Graves' hyperthyroidism. The DNA is as follows: TGTGCCAGCAGCTTAGGGGACAGTAGCACAGATACGCAGTATTTT. This encodes CASSLGDSSTDTQYF. With the rest looked up from the reference TRBV11-3 and TRBJ2-3 genes rather than sequenced, the full variable domain is EAGVVQSPRYKIIEKKQPVAFWCNPISGHNTLYWYLQNLGQGPELLIRYENEEAVDDSQLPKDRFSAERLKGVDSTLKIQPAELGDSAVYLCASSLGDSSTDTQYFGPGTRLTVL.